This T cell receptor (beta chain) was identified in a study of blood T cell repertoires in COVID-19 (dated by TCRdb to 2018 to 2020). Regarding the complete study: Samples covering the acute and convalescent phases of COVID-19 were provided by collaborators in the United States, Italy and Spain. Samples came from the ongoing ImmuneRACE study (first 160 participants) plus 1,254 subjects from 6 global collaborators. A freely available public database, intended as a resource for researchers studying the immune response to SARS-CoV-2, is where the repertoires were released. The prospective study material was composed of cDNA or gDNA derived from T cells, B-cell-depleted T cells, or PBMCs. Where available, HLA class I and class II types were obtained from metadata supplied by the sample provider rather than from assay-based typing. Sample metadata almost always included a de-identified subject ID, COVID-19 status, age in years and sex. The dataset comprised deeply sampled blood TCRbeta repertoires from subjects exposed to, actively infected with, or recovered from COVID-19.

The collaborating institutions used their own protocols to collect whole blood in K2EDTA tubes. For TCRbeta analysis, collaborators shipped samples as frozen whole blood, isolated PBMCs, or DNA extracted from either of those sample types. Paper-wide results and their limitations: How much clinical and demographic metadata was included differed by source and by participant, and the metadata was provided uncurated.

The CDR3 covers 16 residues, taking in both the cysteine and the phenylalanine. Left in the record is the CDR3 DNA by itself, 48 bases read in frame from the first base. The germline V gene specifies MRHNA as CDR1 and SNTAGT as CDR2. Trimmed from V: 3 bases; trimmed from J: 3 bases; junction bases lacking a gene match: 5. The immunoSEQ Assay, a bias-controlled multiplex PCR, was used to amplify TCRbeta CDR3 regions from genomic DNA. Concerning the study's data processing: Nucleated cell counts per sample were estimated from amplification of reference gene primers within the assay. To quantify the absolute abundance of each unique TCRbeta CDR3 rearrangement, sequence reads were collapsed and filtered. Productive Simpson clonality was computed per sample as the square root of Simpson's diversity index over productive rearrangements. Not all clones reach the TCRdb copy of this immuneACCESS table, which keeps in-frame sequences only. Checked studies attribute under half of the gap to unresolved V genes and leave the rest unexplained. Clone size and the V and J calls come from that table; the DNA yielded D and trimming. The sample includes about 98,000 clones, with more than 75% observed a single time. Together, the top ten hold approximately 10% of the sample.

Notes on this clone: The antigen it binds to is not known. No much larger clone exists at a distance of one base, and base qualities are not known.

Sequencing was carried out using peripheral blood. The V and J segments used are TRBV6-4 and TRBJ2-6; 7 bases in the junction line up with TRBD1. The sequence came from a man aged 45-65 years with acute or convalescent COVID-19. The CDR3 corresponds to CASSESTGDGANVLTF. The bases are TGTGCCAGCAGTGAATCTACAGGGGATGGGGCCAACGTCCTGACTTTC.